This TCR beta chain was found in a study of CD8+CD57+ T cells in acquired aplastic anemia. Using genomic DNA as the template, TCR beta VDJ and CDR3 profiling was carried out. A single record per CDR3 protein comes from TCRdb applying MiXCR to the reads. The sample includes around 400,000 distinct CDR3 sequences, just under 70% of them seen just once. This CDR3 comprises 14 residues. Trimming cost V 3 bases and J 11 bases, with 19 bases left between them. From germline, CDR1 is WSHSY and CDR2 SAAADI. The receptor was isolated from a human donor in good health, serving as a control. The chain is built from TRBV10-2 and TRBJ1-1, with D hard to call. Sequencing used sorted CD4+, CD8+, or CD8+CD57+ T cells (not recorded which) from PBMCs. This CDR3 is CASSEAASAIDAFF. The CDR3 bases are TGCGCCAGCAGTGAAGCGGCGTCGGCGATTGATGCTTTCTTT.